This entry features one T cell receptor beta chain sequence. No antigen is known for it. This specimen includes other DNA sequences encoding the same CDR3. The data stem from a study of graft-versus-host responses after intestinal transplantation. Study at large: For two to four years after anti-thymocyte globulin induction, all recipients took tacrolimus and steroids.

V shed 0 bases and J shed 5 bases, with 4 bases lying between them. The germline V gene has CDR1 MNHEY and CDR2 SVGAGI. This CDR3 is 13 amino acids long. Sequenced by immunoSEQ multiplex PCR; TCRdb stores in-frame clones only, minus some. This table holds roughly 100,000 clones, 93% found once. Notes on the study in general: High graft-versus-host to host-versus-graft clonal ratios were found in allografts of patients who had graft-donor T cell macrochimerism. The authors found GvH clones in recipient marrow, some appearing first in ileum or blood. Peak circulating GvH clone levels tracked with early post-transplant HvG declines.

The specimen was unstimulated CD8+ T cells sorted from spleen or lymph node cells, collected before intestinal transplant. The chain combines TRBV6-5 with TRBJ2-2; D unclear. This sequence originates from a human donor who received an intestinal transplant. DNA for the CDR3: TGTGCCAGCAGTTACTCGCCAACCGGGGAGCTGTTTTTT. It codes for CASSYSPTGELFF.